This T cell receptor (beta chain) was observed in a study of blood T cell repertoires in COVID-19. Trimming shortened V by 6 bases and J by 1 base, and 9 bases separated the two germline ends. CDR1 and CDR2 from the germline V gene are KGHSH and LQKENI. The CDR3 extends over 14 amino acids. As originally analysed: Estimation of nucleated cell counts was performed using reference gene primer amplification. Using immunoSEQ multiplex PCR, the repertoire was profiled, and TCRdb retains in-frame clones only, with some absent. V and J calls and clone size follow that table, whereas D and trimming were derived from the DNA. The sample yields some 190,000 clones, around 85% seen once.

V is TRBV18 and J is TRBJ2-2, with D perhaps matching TRBD1 (6 bases). The receptor comes from a human donor with active or convalescent COVID-19. The donor label of this sample is uncertain. The sample was peripheral blood. CDR3: CASSIGGNTGELFF. DNA of the CDR3: TGTGCCAGCTCGATAGGGGGGAACACCGGGGAGCTGTTTTTT.